Detailed here is one T cell receptor beta chain. In the original analysis: Counts of nucleated cells, estimated from reference gene primer amplification, were obtained. Sequencing was performed with immunoSEQ multiplex PCR; in TCRdb, only in-frame clones are kept and a portion is missing. The DNA was the basis for D and trimming; V, J and clone size are from that table. Of about 190,000 clones listed, roughly 88% are singletons. The germline gives CDR1 SEHNR, CDR2 FQNEAQ (reference sequence). V lost 5 bases to trimming and J lost 10 bases, with 17 bases between them. The CDR3 sequence is 14 residues long. The entry originates in a study of blood T cell repertoires in COVID-19. Study information: Researchers got acute and convalescent COVID-19 samples from the United States, Italy and Spain. T cells, B-cell-depleted T cells, or PBMCs provided the cDNA or gDNA that served as material.

V and J are TRBV7-9 and TRBJ1-4; tentatively, D is TRBD1 (5 bases). The receptor's source is a woman aged 40 to 55 who had recovered from COVID-19. The sample was peripheral blood. The CDR3 spells CASSAGPDQGKLFF. The CDR3 nucleotides read TGTGCCAGCAGCGCGGGACCCGATCAGGGAAAACTGTTTTTT.